This TCR beta chain originates from a study of T cell repertoires in cytomegalovirus infection. General study results and limits: Cumulated frequencies of public TCR beta families served to identify carriers of CMV plus the relevant HLA.

Each CDR3 protein is one row after TCRdb ran MiXCR on the reads. This table holds about 340,000 distinct CDR3 sequences, almost 30% found once. With 6 bases removed from V and 8 bases from J, the gap between germline ends came to 16 bases. Germline V lookup: CDR1 SGHVS, CDR2 FNYEAQ. This CDR3 has 14 amino acids. At least ten counts were recorded for this clonotype. Antigen unknown. This material consisted of cultured PBMCs, taken from culture after CMV antigen stimulation. This receptor was taken from a human donor in good health (CMV status not recorded). Some clones in this sample may be carry-over from other donors' samples. This rearrangement joins TRBV7-6 to TRBJ2-2; the D call may be TRBD1 or TRBD2 (5 bases each). The CDR3, as DNA: TGTGCCAGCAGTAAGGACATCTCGGGGGGGGAGCTGTTTTTT. Encoded protein: CASSKDISGGELFF.